Sequencing of this T cell receptor (beta chain) was carried out in a study of T cells in narcolepsy. Only one count was recorded for this clone. The antigen remains undetermined. V shed 1 base and J shed 7 bases, with 7 bases lying between them. The CDR3 is 11 residues long. Germline-derived CDR1 and CDR2 are GTSNPN and SVGIG (reference sequence). The repertoire was sequenced with immunoSEQ multiplex PCR; TCRdb's copy has only in-frame clones and lacks some. Seen here are about 30,000 clones, roughly 80% observed once, and the top ten hold more than 0.95%. Whole-study results and caveats: Comparing one patient's CSF and blood CD4+ clonotypes highlighted HCRT- and TRIB2-specific autoreactive clonotypes.

J is TRBJ1-2 and V is TRBV30; no definite D call. This clonotype was obtained from a human donor with narcolepsy. Sequencing was carried out using CD45RA- memory CD4+ T cells from PBMCs. The CDR3 nucleotides read TGTGCCTGGAGTGCGGTCACTGGCTACACCTTC. This codes for CAWSAVTGYTF.